This TCR beta chain was captured by sequencing in a study of human T cells and chemical hapten exposure. Time point defined: patch test 1, 2 weeks after DPC sensitization. Treatment defined: therapeutic diphenylcyclopropenone sensitization with weekly scalp DPC. V shed 4 bases and J 2 bases; nucleotides not matched to a gene: 5. The CDR3 runs 14 residues. Germline V gene sequence: CDR1 SQVTM, CDR2 ANQGSEA. This clonotype was seen at least ten times. TCRdb re-analysed the RACE reads in MiXCR, keeping a single row per CDR3 protein. Found here are approximately 90,000 distinct CDR3 sequences, over 10% of them singletons; the top ten hold 2.1%.

The receptor was derived from a woman in her 40s with alopecia areata. Some clones in this sample may be carry-over from other donors' samples. The rearrangement joins TRBV29-1 to TRBJ1-1; 9 nucleotides align to TRBD1. Source: whole blood, taken in connection with sensitization to the hapten diphenylcyclopropenone (DPC). In DNA, the CDR3 is TGCAGCGTTGTATCGGGACAGGGTAACACTGAAGCTTTCTTT. Its translation is CSVVSGQGNTEAFF.